This section outlines one T cell receptor beta chain sequence together with its context. Its antigen is not yet known. Base-call qualities are not available, and no considerably larger clone is one nucleotide away. The sample comes from a study of blood T cell repertoires in COVID-19 (dated by TCRdb to about 2020). With regard to the full study: The collaborator samples originated in the United States, Italy and Spain and spanned the acute and convalescent phases of COVID-19. A freely available public database, intended as a resource for researchers studying the immune response to SARS-CoV-2, is where the repertoires were released. Nearly every sample came with metadata listing a de-identified subject ID, COVID-19 status, age in years and sex. Where available, HLA class I and class II types were taken from metadata supplied by the sample provider and were not determined by assay-based typing. The prospective study material was composed of cDNA or gDNA derived from T cells, B-cell-depleted T cells, or PBMCs. Deeply sampled blood TCRbeta repertoires from subjects exposed to, actively infected with, or recovered from COVID-19 were included in the dataset. The samples were drawn from the first 160 participants of the ongoing ImmuneRACE study and from 1,254 subjects provided by 6 global collaborators. The full study reports these points: How much clinical and demographic metadata was included differed by source and by participant, and the metadata was provided uncurated.

TCRbeta CDR3 regions were amplified from genomic DNA by means of the immunoSEQ Assay, a bias-controlled multiplex PCR. The source study handled its data this way. Within the assay, amplification of reference gene primers was used to estimate how many nucleated cells each sample contained. To quantify the absolute abundance of each unique TCRbeta CDR3 rearrangement, sequence reads were collapsed and filtered. Productive Simpson clonality was computed per sample as the square root of Simpson's diversity index over productive rearrangements. Drawn from immuneACCESS, this table holds only the in-frame rearrangements with V and J called that TCRdb kept. Clones are partly lost; checked studies trace under half to an unresolved V gene and leave the rest unexplained. D and trimming come from the DNA, and the V and J calls and clone size come from that table. Counted in this sample were 70,000 to 90,000 clones; around nine tenths of them appeared once. More than 0.9% of the sample is held by the ten biggest clonotypes.

Enrolling through a virtual design, the prospective study's participants ranged in age from roughly 18 to 95 years and lived across approximately 25 United States geographic areas. To assign participants to cohorts, the prospective study relied on clinical history that participants themselves reported in a screening survey and a study questionnaire. Mobile phlebotomists in the prospective study collected whole blood, serum and a nasopharyngeal or oropharyngeal swab from every participant. Over a roughly 2-month period, participants in the prospective study had the option of providing additional blood draws and questionnaires. Before DNA extraction, blood samples from the prospective study were shipped at room temperature or frozen. The CDR3 holds 15 amino acids from the cysteine to the phenylalanine. The DNA shown is the 45-base CDR3, in frame from base 1. The V end loses 5 bases and the J end loses 2 bases, and a stretch of 10 bases separates them. CDR1 and CDR2, per the germline V gene, are SGHTA and FQGNSA.

This receptor was identified in a woman between 45 and 65 years old with acute COVID-19. The sequencing sample was made of PBMCs or T cells enriched from blood (not recorded which). Recombination connected TRBV7-2 to TRBJ1-6; the D gene is perhaps TRBD1, on 6 matching bases. Read as DNA, the sequence is TGTGCCAGCAGCACAGGGCAGGCCTATAATTCACCCCTCCACTTT. Its product reads: CASSTGQAYNSPLHF.